These 12 T cell receptor beta chains were all obtained from the same sample, sequenced in a study of blood T cell repertoires in COVID-19. The assay was immunoSEQ multiplex PCR, and TCRdb's table has in-frame clones only and misses some. The sample shows under 95,000 clones, around nine tenths of them seen only once. The specimen sequenced was peripheral blood. The receptors were sampled from a man between 35 and 55 years old with acute or convalescent COVID-19.

The genes are TRBV20-1 and TRBJ1-1; no firm D call. There are 13 residues in the CDR3. Germline V CDR1 and CDR2: DFQATT, SNEGSKA (reference sequence). V was clipped by 3 bases and J by 0 bases, with 8 bases between them. The CDR3 protein is CSASLHMNTEAFF. The CDR3 DNA reads as TGCAGTGCTAGTCTTCACATGAACACTGAAGCTTTCTTT.

The chain links TRBV3-1 (or the pseudogene TRBV3-2) to TRBJ1-4; 7 nucleotides match TRBD1. The V segment lost 4 bases and the J segment 7 bases; nucleotides outside the gene matches: 6. Per the germline V gene, CDR1 is LGHDT and CDR2 is YNNKEL (reference sequence). The CDR3 runs to 14 residues. In nucleotides, the CDR3 is TGTGCCAGCAGCCTTACGACAGGGCTTGAAAAACTGTTTTTT. Protein product: CASSLTTGLEKLFF.

The chain employs TRBV7-2 and TRBJ2-3; 8 positions match TRBD1. The germline gives CDR1 SGHTA, CDR2 FQGNSA. Trimming took 1 base from V and 5 from J; bases not matched to a gene: 5. CDR3 length: 15 amino acids. CDR3 DNA: TGTGCCAGCAGCTTAGGACAGGGGATTGAAGATACGCAGTATTTT. Translation: CASSLGQGIEDTQYF.

V is TRBV9 and J is TRBJ1-1; D not resolved. The CDR3 spans 14 residues. Per germline, CDR1 SGDLS and CDR2 YYNGEE. V lost 4 bases, J lost 1 base, and 11 bases lay in between. CDR3 sequence reads: CASSTHPRNTEAFF. The CDR3 DNA reads TGTGCCAGCAGCACTCACCCTAGGAACACTGAAGCTTTCTTT.

The chain couples TRBV7-9 to TRBJ2-2; 9 bases align to TRBD2. This CDR3 is 15 amino acids long. J gave up 2 bases and V 3 bases, and 1 base lay outside the gene matches. CDR1 is SEHNR, CDR2 FQNEAQ, per germline (reference sequence). The CDR3, as DNA: TGTGCCAGCAGCTTTAGCGGGGGAAACACCGGGGAGCTGTTTTTT. Translating it yields CASSFSGGNTGELFF. Based on the CDR3 plus reference TRBV7-9 and TRBJ2-2, the full variable domain is DTGVSQNPRHKITKRGQNVTFRCDPISEHNRLYWYRQTLGQGPEFLTYFQNEAQLEKSRLLSDRFSAERPKGSFSTLEIQRTEQGDSAMYLCASSFSGGNTGELFFGEGSRLTVL.

The V call is TRBV4-1, the J call TRBJ2-2, with D possibly being TRBD2 (6 bases). V was clipped by 4 bases and J by 3 bases, with 15 bases between them. Germline V lookup: CDR1 MGHRA, CDR2 YSYEKL. This CDR3 comprises 16 residues. CDR3 loop: CASSPSGGVDTGELFF. The CDR3 DNA reads TGCGCCAGCAGCCCCTCCGGCGGGGTGGACACCGGGGAGCTGTTTTTT.

A few counts support this clone. This chain connects TRBV6-1 to TRBJ2-1, with D tentatively TRBD2 (6 bases). The CDR3 spans 17 residues. The germline CDR1 and CDR2 sequences are MNHNS and SASEGT. Between the trimmed V and J ends, which lost 1 base and 4 bases, there was a span of 17 bases. The CDR3 sequence: CASSEDGRTTRYNEQFF. The CDR3 DNA follows: TGTGCCAGCAGTGAAGACGGTCGGACTACTCGATACAATGAGCAGTTCTTC.

V is TRBV5-1 and J is TRBJ1-6; the D gene is possibly TRBD1 (5 bases). CDR1 is SGHRS and CDR2 is YFSETQ in the germline V gene. The ends were cut back, 0 bases at V and 10 bases at J, with 14 bases in the middle. The CDR3 sequence is 15 residues long. CDR3 in amino acids: CASSLDPGLGSPLHF. The CDR3 region has the DNA TGCGCCAGCAGCTTGGATCCGGGACTTGGATCACCCCTCCACTTT.

DNA for the CDR3: TGTGCCGCCGGGAGACAGTCCGCTTACGAGCAGTACTTC. Its translation is CAAGRQSAYEQYF. The chain carries TRBV6-5 and TRBJ2-7, with a tentative D call TRBD2 (6 bases). The germline CDR1 and CDR2 sequences are MNHEY and SVGAGI. V was shortened by 11 bases and J by 4 bases, with 18 bases between the two germline ends. This CDR3 contains 13 residues.

This clone was detected only once. The chain uses TRBV5-1 and TRBJ1-1, with D possibly matching TRBD1 (6 bases). The V gene's germline CDR1 is SGHRS and CDR2 YFSETQ. Trimming shortened V by 2 bases and J by 0 bases, and 14 bases separated the two germline ends. The CDR3 totals 16 residues. In nucleotides, the CDR3 is TGCGCCAGCAGCTTTAGGACAGCGAACATGAACACTGAAGCTTTCTTT. This encodes CASSFRTANMNTEAFF.

The V call is TRBV2, the J call TRBJ2-7; D might be TRBD2 (6 bases). Germline lookup yields CDR1 SNHLY and CDR2 FYNNEI. The CDR3 is 14 amino acids. Trimming took off 8 bases at V and 1 base at J, with 15 bases between the two ends. CDR3 DNA sequence: TGTGCCAGCCAGGAAAACGCGGGGTCCTACGAGCAGTACTTC. Encoded protein: CASQENAGSYEQYF.

The J gene is TRBJ1-1, the V gene TRBV5-1; weak D call: TRBD1 (6 bases). Per the germline V gene, CDR1 is SGHRS and CDR2 is YFSETQ. Between the trimmed V and J ends, which lost 3 bases and 4 bases, there was a span of 22 bases. The CDR3 extends over 17 amino acids. CDR3 sequence: CASSSQGLPGGGTEAFF. CDR3 in DNA: TGCGCCAGCAGCTCACAGGGCCTTCCGGGAGGGGGCACTGAAGCTTTCTTT.